This T cell receptor (beta chain) was sequenced during a study of cytomegalovirus exposure and HLA in healthy donors. Study conclusions and caveats: A later analysis reported that several of the most significant clusters appeared to be linked to common viral pathogens, among them Epstein-Barr virus. Most CMV-associated TCR beta chains appeared HLA-restricted in a later analysis. The classifier, whose performance was assessed in both the original and validation cohorts, reportedly diagnosed cytomegalovirus status with high specificity and sensitivity.

With respect to this clone: The antigen remains undetermined.

Germline CDR1 reads GTSNPN; CDR2 reads SVGIG (reference sequence). Unmatched junction bases numbered 7, after V lost 3 bases and J lost 5 bases. This CDR3 region has 16 residues. PCR employed 60 Vbeta and 13 Jbeta primers. TCRdb keeps only in-frame clones here, not all; method: immunoSEQ multiplex PCR. The sample has around 100,000 clones, about four fifths seen once. The sample was PBMCs. The V call is TRBV30, the J call TRBJ2-3; 14 bases align to TRBD2. This sequence originates from a man aged 30 to 39 in good health and CMV-seronegative. The CDR3 DNA sequence: TGTGCCTGGAGCCAGGGACTAGCGGGAGATAAAGATACGCAGTATTTT. Encoded protein: CAWSQGLAGDKDTQYF.